This passage covers 9 T cell receptor beta chains from one sample sequenced in a study of T cell responses to AZD1222 COVID-19 vaccine. Assay used: immunoSEQ multiplex PCR; TCRdb lists only in-frame clones, some missing. The table lists approximately 150,000 clones, about 92% of them singletons. The source was peripheral blood, collected after recovery from COVID-19. The receptors stem from an adult who had recovered from COVID-19.

CDR3 amino acids: CASSVGGLGVDEQFF. Written as DNA, the CDR3 is TGTGCCAGCAGCGTAGGGGGACTAGGGGTAGATGAGCAGTTCTTC. The gene calls are TRBV9 and TRBJ2-1, with 8 bases lining up with TRBD2. Germline V gene sequence: CDR1 SGDLS, CDR2 YYNGEE. The J segment lost 8 bases and the V segment lost 0 bases, leaving 7 bases of the junction unmatched. This CDR3 is built from 15 residues.

The chain employs TRBV19 and TRBJ1-2; D possibly corresponds to TRBD1 (6 bases). The CDR3 has 15 amino acids. V was cut by 5 bases and J by 6 bases, with 19 bases left in between. Germline V gives CDR1 LNHDA, CDR2 SQIVND (reference sequence). The CDR3 reads CASSPHRDRPDGYTF. CDR3 DNA: TGTGCCAGTAGTCCTCACAGGGACCGACCCGATGGCTACACCTTC.

J is TRBJ2-2 and V is TRBV11-2, with D perhaps matching TRBD2 (5 bases). Per the germline V gene, CDR1 is SGHAT and CDR2 is FQNNGV. The germline V and J ends were trimmed by 4 bases and 6 bases, with 9 bases remaining between them. The CDR3 is made up of 13 amino acids. CDR3 DNA: TGTGCCAGCAGCTCTTTAGCGTCCGGGGAGCTGTTTTTT. Encoded protein: CASSSLASGELFF.

The rearrangement links TRBV2 to TRBJ1-3; tentative D call: TRBD1 (6 bases). Deletions cut 5 bases from V and 0 bases from J, with 8 bases between. The CDR3 runs 14 residues. In germline, CDR1 is SNHLY, CDR2 FYNNEI. CDR3 bases: TGTGCCAGCAGTCCAGGGGTCTCTGGAAACACCATATATTTT. Encoded protein: CASSPGVSGNTIYF.

V and J are TRBV6-1 and TRBJ1-6; no clear D. V was cut by 3 bases and J by 9 bases, with 9 bases left in between. Germline V gene lookup returns CDR1 MNHNS and CDR2 SASEGT. The CDR3 has 13 residues. CDR3 amino acids: CASSDSVSSPLHF. CDR3 coding DNA: TGTGCCAGCAGTGATAGTGTGAGTTCACCCCTCCACTTT.

This rearrangement joins TRBV6-6 to TRBJ2-6; D gene uncertain. This CDR3 has 14 residues. Per the germline V gene, CDR1 is MNHNY and CDR2 is SVGAGI (reference sequence). The germline V and J ends were trimmed by 5 bases and 0 bases, with 5 bases remaining between them. As DNA, the CDR3 is TGTGCCAGCAGTAACCCCTCTGGGGCCAACGTCCTGACTTTC. Protein sequence: CASSNPSGANVLTF.

The V call is TRBV5-4, the J call TRBJ2-2, with D possibly TRBD1 on 5 matching bases. CDR3 size: 14 residues. The germline gives CDR1 SGHNT, CDR2 YYREEE (reference sequence). Trimming left V 4 bases short and J 3 bases short, with 10 bases between. In nucleotides, the CDR3 is TGTGCCAGCAGCCAGACAGAAGACACCGGGGAGCTGTTTTTT. Its translation is CASSQTEDTGELFF.

V is TRBV10-2 and J is TRBJ2-2; 10 nucleotides match TRBD2. J lost 5 bases, V lost 2 bases, and 8 bases had no gene match. The V gene's germline CDR1 is WSHSY and CDR2 SAAADI. The CDR3 is 17 residues long. This CDR3 is CASSETPLAGLTGELFF. The CDR3, as DNA: TGCGCCAGCAGTGAGACCCCACTAGCGGGGCTAACCGGGGAGCTGTTTTTT.

This chain's CDR3 is CASSSEGGNTEAFF. DNA for the CDR3: TGTGCCAGCAGCTCGGAGGGGGGGAACACTGAAGCTTTCTTT. The rearrangement links TRBV7-3 to TRBJ1-1, with D perhaps matching TRBD1 (6 bases). With 4 bases removed from V and 1 base from J, the gap between germline ends came to 10 bases. Germline assignment: CDR1 SGHTA and CDR2 FQGTGA. The CDR3 covers 14 residues.